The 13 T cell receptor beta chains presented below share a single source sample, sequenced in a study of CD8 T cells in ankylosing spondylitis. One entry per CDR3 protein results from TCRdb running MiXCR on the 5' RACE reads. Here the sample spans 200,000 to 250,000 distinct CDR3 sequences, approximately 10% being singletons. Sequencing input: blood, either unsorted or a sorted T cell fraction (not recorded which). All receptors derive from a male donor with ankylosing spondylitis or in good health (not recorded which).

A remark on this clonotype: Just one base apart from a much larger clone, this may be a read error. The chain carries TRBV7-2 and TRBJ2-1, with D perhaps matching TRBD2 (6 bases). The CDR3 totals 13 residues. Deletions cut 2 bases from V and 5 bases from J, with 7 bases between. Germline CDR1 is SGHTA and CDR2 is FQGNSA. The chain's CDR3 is CASSLRGNNEQFF. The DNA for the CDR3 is TGTGCCAGCAGCTTACGGGGGAACAATGAGCAGTTCTTC.

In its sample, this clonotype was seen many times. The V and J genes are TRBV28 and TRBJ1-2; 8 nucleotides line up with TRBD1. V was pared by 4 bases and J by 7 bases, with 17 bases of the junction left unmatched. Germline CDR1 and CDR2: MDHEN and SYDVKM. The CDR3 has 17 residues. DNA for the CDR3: TGTGCCAGCAGTTCCTCGCATGGCGCAGGGGGCGAGGGTGGCTACACCTTC. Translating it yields CASSSSHGAGGEGGYTF.

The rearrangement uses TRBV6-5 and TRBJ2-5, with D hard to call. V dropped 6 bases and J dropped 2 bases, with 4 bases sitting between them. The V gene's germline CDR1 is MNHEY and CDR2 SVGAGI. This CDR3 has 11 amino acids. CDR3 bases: TGTGCCAGCAGAACGCAAGAGACCCAGTACTTC. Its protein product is CASRTQETQYF.

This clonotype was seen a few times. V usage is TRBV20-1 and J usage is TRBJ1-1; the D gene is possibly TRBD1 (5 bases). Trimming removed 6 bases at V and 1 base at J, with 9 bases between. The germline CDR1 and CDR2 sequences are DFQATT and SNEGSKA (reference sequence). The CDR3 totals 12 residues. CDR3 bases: TGCAGTGCCCCCACAGGGAACACTGAAGCTTTCTTT. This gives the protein CSAPTGNTEAFF.

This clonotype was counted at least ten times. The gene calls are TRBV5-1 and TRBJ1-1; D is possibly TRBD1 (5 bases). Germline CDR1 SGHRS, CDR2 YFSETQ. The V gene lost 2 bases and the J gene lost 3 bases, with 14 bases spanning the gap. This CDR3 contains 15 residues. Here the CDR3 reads CASSLSRAEDTEAFF. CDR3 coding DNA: TGCGCCAGCAGCTTAAGCAGGGCGGAGGACACTGAAGCTTTCTTT.

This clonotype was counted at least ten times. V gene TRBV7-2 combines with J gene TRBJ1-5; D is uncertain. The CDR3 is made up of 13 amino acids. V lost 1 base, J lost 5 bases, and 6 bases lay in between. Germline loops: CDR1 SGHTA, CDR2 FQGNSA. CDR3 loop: CASSLDLHQPQHF. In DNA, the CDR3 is TGTGCCAGCAGCTTAGATTTGCATCAGCCCCAGCATTTT.

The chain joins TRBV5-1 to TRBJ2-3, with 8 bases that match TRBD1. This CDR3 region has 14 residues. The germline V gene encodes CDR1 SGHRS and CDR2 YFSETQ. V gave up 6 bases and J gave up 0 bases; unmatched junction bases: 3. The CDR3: CASTGTGSTDTQYF. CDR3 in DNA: TGCGCCAGCACCGGGACAGGAAGCACAGATACGCAGTATTTT. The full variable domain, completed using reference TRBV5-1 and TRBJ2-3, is KAGVTQTPRYLIKTRGQQVTLSCSPISGHRSVSWYQQTPGQGLQFLFEYFSETQRNKGNFPGRFSGRQFSNSRSEMNVSTLELGDSALYLCASTGTGSTDTQYFGPGTRLTVL.

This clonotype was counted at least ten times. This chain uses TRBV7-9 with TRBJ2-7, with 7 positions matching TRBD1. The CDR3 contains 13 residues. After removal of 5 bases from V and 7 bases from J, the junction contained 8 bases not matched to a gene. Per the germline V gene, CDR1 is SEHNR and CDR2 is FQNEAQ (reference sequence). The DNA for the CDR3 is TGTGCCAGCAGCACCGGACAGGAACCTGAGCAGTACTTC. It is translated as CASSTGQEPEQYF.

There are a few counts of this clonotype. The DNA of the CDR3 is TGTGCCAGCAGTTCCCCGACACGGGACTATTACGAGCAGTACTTC. It codes for CASSSPTRDYYEQYF. The chain links TRBV28 to TRBJ2-7, with 7 bases identical to TRBD2. CDR3 length: 15 residues. With V trimmed by 4 bases and J by 4 bases, 10 bases remained unmatched. CDR1 and CDR2 from the germline V gene are MDHEN and SYDVKM.

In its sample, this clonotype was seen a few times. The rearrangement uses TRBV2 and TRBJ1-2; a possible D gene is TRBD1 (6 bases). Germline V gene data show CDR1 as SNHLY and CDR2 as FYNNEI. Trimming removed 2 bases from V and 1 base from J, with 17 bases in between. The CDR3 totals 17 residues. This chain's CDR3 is CASSETMDSDFNYGYTF. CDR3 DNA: TGTGCCAGCAGTGAAACGATGGACAGCGATTTTAACTATGGCTACACCTTC.

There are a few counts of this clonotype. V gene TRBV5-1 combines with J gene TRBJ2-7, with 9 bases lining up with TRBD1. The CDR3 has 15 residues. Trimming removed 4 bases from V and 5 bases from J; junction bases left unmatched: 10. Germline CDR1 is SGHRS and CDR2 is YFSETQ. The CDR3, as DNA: TGCGCCAGCAGCATGGCCGGGGACAGGGTCCACGAGCAGTACTTC. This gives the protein CASSMAGDRVHEQYF. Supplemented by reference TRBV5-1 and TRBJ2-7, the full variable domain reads KAGVTQTPRYLIKTRGQQVTLSCSPISGHRSVSWYQQTPGQGLQFLFEYFSETQRNKGNFPGRFSGRQFSNSRSEMNVSTLELGDSALYLCASSMAGDRVHEQYFGPGTRLTVT.

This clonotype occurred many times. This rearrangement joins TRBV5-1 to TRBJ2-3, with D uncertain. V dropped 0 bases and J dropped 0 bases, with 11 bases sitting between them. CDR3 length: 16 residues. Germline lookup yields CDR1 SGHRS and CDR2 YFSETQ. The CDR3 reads CASSLDGSTSTDTQYF. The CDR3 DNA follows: TGCGCCAGCAGCTTGGATGGTTCTACTAGCACAGATACGCAGTATTTT. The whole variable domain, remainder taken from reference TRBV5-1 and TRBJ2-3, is KAGVTQTPRYLIKTRGQQVTLSCSPISGHRSVSWYQQTPGQGLQFLFEYFSETQRNKGNFPGRFSGRQFSNSRSEMNVSTLELGDSALYLCASSLDGSTSTDTQYFGPGTRLTVL.

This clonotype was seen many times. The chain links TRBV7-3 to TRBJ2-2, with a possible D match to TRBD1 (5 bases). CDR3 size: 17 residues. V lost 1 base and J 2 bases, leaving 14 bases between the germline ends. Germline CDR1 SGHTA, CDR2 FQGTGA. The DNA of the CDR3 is TGTGCCAGCAGCTTAAGCCCAGGGATGGGAAACACCGGGGAGCTGTTTTTT. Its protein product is CASSLSPGMGNTGELFF.